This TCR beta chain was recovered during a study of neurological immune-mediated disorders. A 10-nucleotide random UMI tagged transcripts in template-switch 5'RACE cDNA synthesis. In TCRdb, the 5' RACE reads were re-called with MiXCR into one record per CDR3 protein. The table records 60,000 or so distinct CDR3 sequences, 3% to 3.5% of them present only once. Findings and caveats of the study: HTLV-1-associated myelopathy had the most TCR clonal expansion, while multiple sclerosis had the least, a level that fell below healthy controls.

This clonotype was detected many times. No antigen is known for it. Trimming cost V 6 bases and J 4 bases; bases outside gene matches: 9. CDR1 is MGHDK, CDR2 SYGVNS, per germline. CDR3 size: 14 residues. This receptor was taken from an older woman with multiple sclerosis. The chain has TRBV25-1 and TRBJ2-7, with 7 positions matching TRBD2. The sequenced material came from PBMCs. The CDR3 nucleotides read TGTGCCAGCAGCCTGACCGGGGGGAGGTACGAGCAGTACTTC. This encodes CASSLTGGRYEQYF.